These 7 T cell receptor beta chains were all obtained from the same sample, sequenced in a study of molecular identifiers for immune sequencing clone quantification. TCRdb independently ran MiXCR on the PCR reads; one entry per CDR3 protein. Altogether 85,000 to 95,000 distinct CDR3 sequences are present, over 15% being singletons, with the ten largest covering 0.7% to 0.95%. Sequenced input: naive CD8+ T cells from blood, with Jurkat cell RNA spiked in. As for subset: FACS-sorted CD8+CD4-CCR7+CD45RA+ naive T cells. The receptors were sampled from a human donor in good health. Some libraries in this study had Jurkat cell RNA spiked in.

This clonotype was detected once. A much bigger clone sits one base away, suggesting this may be a read error. This rearrangement joins TRBV4-1 to TRBJ2-7, with D possibly TRBD1 on 7 matching bases. The CDR3 is made up of 16 amino acids. V was clipped by 1 base and J by 8 bases, with 21 bases between them. Germline-derived CDR1 and CDR2 are MGHRA and YSYEKL. The CDR3 DNA reads TGCGCCAGCAGCCAAGTTGGAGGGACAGATTTATACAAGCAGTACTTC. Protein: CASSQVGGTDLYKQYF.

This clonotype has just one count. V usage is TRBV9 and J usage is TRBJ2-1; D is perhaps TRBD1 (5 bases). V was cut by 0 bases and J by 5 bases, with 15 bases left in between. From germline, CDR1 is SGDLS and CDR2 YYNGEE. The CDR3 extends over 16 amino acids. In DNA, the CDR3 is TGTGCCAGCAGCGTAGGCAGGGTTCATCGGGACAATGAGCAGTTCTTC. Protein product: CASSVGRVHRDNEQFF.

This clonotype was counted many times. The chain combines TRBV30 with TRBJ2-7; D unresolved. CDR3 size: 11 residues. Germline V lookup: CDR1 GTSNPN, CDR2 SVGIG (reference sequence). V was trimmed by 0 bases and J by 6 bases, leaving 6 bases between them. CDR3 nucleotides: TGTGCCTGGAGTGTAGATGTCGAGCAGTACTTC. Its translation is CAWSVDVEQYF.

Details on this clonotype: The junction departs from germline at one end; a sequencing error may be responsible. The chain recombines TRBV7-9 with TRBJ2-2; D remains unclear. Germline assignment: CDR1 SEHNR and CDR2 FQNEAQ (reference sequence). This CDR3 has 16 amino acids. The CDR3 spells CTSSPIIVPSSGELFF. The CDR3 bases are TGTACCAGCAGCCCTATTATAGTCCCCTCAAGCGGGGAGCTGTTTTTT.

There are many counts of this clonotype. This chain uses TRBV4-3 with TRBJ1-1; 8 nucleotides match TRBD1. This CDR3 spans 15 amino acids. Germline assignment: CDR1 LGHNA and CDR2 YSLEER. After removal of 0 bases from V and 0 bases from J, the junction contained 0 bases not matched to a gene. The CDR3 is CASSQDRGLNTEAFF. DNA for the CDR3: TGCGCCAGCAGCCAAGACAGGGGGCTGAACACTGAAGCTTTCTTT.

This clonotype was counted many times. The V gene is TRBV13, the J gene TRBJ2-2; tentatively, D is TRBD2 (6 bases). This CDR3 comprises 18 residues. Germline V CDR1 and CDR2: PRHDT, FYEKMQ (reference sequence). Trimming shortened V by 4 bases and J by 0 bases, and 18 bases separated the two germline ends. The CDR3 spells CASSSERRGGSNTGELFF. CDR3 coding DNA: TGTGCCAGCAGCTCAGAACGCCGGGGAGGCTCGAACACCGGGGAGCTGTTTTTT.

The sample holds many counts of this clonotype. The chain carries TRBV7-2 and TRBJ2-7, with 8 nucleotides matching TRBD1. The CDR3 is 14 amino acids. Germline lookup yields CDR1 SGHTA and CDR2 FQGNSA. V was pared by 5 bases and J by 5 bases, with 8 bases of the junction left unmatched. The CDR3 DNA is TGTGCCAGCAGCCTTAGCGACAGGGGAGACGAGCAGTACTTC. Translated: CASSLSDRGDEQYF.